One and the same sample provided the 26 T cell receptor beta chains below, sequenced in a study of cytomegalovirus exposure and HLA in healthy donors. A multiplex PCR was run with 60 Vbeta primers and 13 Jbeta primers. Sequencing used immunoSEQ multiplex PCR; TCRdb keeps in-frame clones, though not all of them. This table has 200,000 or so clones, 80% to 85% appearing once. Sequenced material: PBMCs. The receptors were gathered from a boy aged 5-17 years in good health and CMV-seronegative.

The DNA of the CDR3 is TGTGCCAGCTCCCCCGGGACAGGGGAGGGAGGAGAGACCCAGTACTTC. It codes for CASSPGTGEGGETQYF. The chain joins TRBV9 to TRBJ2-5, with 10 bases fitting TRBD1. Germline loops: CDR1 SGDLS, CDR2 YYNGEE. The CDR3 has 16 residues. The V segment lost 7 bases and the J segment 4 bases; nucleotides outside the gene matches: 13.

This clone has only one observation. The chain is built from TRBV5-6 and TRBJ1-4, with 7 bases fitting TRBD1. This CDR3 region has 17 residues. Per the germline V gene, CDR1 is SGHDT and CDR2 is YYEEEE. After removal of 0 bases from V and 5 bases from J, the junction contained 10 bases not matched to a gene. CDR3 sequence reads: CASSLAETGLRNEKLFF. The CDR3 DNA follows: TGTGCCAGCAGCTTGGCGGAGACAGGGTTGAGGAATGAAAAACTGTTTTTT. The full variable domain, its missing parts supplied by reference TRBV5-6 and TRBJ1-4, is DAGVTQSPTHLIKTRGQQVTLRCSPKSGHDTVSWYQQALGQGPQFIFQYYEEEERQRGNFPDRFSGHQFPNYSSELNVNALLLGDSALYLCASSLAETGLRNEKLFFGSGTQLSVL.

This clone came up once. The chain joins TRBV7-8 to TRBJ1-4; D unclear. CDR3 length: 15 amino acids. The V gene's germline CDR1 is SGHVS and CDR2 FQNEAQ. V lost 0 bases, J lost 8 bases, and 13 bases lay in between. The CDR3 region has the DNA TGTGCCAGCAGCTTAGCGGGATTCGGGAGGGAAAAACTGTTTTTT. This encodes CASSLAGFGREKLFF.

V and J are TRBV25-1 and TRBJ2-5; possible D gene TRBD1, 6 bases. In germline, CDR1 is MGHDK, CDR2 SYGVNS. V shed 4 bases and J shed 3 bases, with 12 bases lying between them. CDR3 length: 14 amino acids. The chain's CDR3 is CASSGYRTEETQYF. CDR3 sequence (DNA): TGTGCCAGCAGTGGGTACCGGACAGAAGAGACCCAGTACTTC.

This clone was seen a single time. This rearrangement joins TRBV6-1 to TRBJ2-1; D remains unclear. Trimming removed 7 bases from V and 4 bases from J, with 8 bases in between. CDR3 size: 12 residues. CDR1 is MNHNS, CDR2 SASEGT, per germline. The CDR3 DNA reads TGTGCCAGCACCGCCCGGTACAATGAGCAGTTCTTC. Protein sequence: CASTARYNEQFF.

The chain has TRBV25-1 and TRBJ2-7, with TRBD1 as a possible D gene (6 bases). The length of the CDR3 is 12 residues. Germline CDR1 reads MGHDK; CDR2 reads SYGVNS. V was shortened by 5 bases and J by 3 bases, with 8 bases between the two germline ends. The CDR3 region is CASSKDSYEQYF. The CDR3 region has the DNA TGTGCCAGCAGTAAGGACAGCTACGAGCAGTACTTC.

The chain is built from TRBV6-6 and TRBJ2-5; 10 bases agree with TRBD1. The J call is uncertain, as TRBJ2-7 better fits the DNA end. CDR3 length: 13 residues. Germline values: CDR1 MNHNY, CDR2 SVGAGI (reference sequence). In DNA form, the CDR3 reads TGTGCCACTGACAGGGGGCGAGCCTACGAGCAGTACTTC. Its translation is CATDRGRAYEQYF.

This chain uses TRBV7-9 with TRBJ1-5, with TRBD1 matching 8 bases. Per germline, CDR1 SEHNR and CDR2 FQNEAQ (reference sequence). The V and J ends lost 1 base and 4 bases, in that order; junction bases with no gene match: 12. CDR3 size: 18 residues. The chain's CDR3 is CASSLEGQGGYRNQPQHF. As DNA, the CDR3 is TGTGCCAGCAGCTTAGAAGGACAGGGAGGATATCGGAATCAGCCCCAGCATTTT.

The CDR3 sequence: CASSIVGLSNQPQHF. The DNA of the CDR3 is TGTGCCAGTAGTATCGTTGGACTGAGCAATCAGCCCCAGCATTTT. This chain links TRBV19 with TRBJ1-5; D not certain. CDR3 length equals 15 residues. Trimming pared 3 bases from V and 1 base from J, leaving 10 bases between. Germline V lookup: CDR1 LNHDA, CDR2 SQIVND (reference sequence).

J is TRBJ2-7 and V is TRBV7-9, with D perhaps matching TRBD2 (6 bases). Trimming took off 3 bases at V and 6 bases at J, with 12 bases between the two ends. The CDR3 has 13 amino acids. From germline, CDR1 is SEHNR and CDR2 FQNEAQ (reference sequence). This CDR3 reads CASSFLTGGEQYF. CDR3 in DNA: TGTGCCAGCAGCTTCCTGACCGGGGGCGAGCAGTACTTC.

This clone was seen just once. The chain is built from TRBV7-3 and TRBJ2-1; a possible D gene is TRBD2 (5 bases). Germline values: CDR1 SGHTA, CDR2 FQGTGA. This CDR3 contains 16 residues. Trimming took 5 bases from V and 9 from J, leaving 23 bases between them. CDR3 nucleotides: TGTGCCAGCAGCCTACCGGGATTGGGCAGGTTAGGTGAGCAGTTCTTC. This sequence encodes CASSLPGLGRLGEQFF.

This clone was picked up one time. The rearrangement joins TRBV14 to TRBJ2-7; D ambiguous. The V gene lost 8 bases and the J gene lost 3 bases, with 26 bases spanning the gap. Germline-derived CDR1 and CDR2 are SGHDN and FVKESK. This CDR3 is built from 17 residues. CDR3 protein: CASLNIEGVILHYEQYF. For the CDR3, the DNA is TGTGCCAGCTTGAACATCGAAGGAGTTATACTACACTACGAGCAGTACTTC.

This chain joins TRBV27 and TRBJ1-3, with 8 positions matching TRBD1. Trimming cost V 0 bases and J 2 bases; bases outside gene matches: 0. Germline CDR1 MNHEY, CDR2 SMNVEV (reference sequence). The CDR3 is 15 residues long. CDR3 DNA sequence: TGTGCCAGCAGTTTATCGACAGGGGCTGGAAACACCATATATTTT. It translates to CASSLSTGAGNTIYF.

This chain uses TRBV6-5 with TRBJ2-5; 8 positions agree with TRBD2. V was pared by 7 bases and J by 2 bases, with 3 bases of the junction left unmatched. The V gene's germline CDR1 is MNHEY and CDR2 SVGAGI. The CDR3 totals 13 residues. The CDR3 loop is CASMGTRQETQYF. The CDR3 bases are TGTGCCAGCATGGGGACTAGGCAAGAGACCCAGTACTTC.

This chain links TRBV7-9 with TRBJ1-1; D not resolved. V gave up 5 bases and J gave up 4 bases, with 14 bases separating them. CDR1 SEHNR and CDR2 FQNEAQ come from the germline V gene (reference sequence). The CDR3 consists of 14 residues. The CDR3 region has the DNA TGTGCCAGCAGCCCGCGGGGTTTGGGCACTGAAGCTTTCTTT. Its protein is CASSPRGLGTEAFF.

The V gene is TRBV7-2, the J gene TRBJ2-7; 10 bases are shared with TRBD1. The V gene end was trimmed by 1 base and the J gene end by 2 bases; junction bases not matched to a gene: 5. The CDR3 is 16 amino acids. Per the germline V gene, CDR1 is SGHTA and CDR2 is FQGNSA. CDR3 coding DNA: TGTGCCAGCAGCTTAGATGGGACAGGGGCACCCTACGAGCAGTACTTC. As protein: CASSLDGTGAPYEQYF.

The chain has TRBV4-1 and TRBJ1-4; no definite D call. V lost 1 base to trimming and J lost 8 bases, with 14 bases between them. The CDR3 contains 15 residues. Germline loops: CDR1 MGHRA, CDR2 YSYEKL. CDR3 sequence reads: CASSQGYAPREKLFF. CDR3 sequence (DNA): TGCGCCAGCAGCCAAGGGTACGCCCCGAGGGAAAAACTGTTTTTT.

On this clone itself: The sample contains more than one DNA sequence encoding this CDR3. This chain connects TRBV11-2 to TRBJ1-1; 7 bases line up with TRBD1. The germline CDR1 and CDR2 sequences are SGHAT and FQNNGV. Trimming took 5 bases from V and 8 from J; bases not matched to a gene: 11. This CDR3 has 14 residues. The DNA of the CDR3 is TGTGCCAGCAGCAGGCAACCCCGGGACAGCGAAGCTTTCTTT. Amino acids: CASSRQPRDSEAFF. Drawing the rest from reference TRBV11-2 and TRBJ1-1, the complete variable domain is EAGVAQSPRYKIIEKRQSVAFWCNPISGHATLYWYQQILGQGPKLLIQFQNNGVVDDSQLPKDRFSAERLKGVDSTLKIQPAKLEDSAVYLCASSRQPRDSEAFFGQGTRLTVV.

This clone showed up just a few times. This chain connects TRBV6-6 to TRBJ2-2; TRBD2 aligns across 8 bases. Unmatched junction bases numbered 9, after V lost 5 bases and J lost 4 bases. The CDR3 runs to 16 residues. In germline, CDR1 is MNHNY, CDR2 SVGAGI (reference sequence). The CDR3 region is CASSPRGGKRTGELFF. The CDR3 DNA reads TGTGCCAGCAGTCCCCGGGGGGGTAAGCGCACCGGGGAGCTGTTTTTT.

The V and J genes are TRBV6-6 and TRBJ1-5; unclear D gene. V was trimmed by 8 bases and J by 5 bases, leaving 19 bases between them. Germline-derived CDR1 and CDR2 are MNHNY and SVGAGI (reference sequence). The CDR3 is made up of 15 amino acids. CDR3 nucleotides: TGTGCCAGCCGCCCATACCTGGACGGGGATCAGCCCCAGCATTTT. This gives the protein CASRPYLDGDQPQHF.

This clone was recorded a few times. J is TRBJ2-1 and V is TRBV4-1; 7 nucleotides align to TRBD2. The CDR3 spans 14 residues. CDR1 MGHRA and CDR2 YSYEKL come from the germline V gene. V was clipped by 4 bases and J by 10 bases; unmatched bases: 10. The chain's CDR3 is CASSPGLGETEQFF. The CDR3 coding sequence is TGCGCCAGCAGCCCTGGACTAGGCGAGACGGAGCAGTTCTTC.

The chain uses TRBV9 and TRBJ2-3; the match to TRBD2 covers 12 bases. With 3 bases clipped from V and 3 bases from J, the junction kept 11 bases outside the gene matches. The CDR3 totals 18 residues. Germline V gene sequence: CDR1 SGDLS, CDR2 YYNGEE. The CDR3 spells CASSGQNRLAGVTDTQYF. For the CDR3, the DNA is TGTGCCAGCAGCGGACAGAATCGACTAGCGGGAGTTACAGATACGCAGTATTTT.

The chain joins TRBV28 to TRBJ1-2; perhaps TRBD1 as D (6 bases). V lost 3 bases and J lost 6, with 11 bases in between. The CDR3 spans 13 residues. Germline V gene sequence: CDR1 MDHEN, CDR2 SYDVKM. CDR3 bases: TGTGCCAGCAGTTTCTCGGACAGAGATGGCTACACCTTC. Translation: CASSFSDRDGYTF.

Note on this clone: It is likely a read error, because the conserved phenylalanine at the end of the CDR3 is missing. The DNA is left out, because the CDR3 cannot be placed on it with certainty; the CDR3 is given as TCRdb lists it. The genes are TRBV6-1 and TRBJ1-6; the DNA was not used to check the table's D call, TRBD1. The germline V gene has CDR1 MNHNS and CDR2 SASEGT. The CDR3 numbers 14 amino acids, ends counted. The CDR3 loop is CASSDGIVPGQILV.

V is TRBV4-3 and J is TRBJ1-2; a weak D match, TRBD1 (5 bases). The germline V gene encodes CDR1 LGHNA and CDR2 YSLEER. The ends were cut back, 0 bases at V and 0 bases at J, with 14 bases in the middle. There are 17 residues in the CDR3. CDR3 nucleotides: TGCGCCAGCAGCCAAGATACCGGGACGGGGGCTAACTATGGCTACACCTTC. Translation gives CASSQDTGTGANYGYTF.

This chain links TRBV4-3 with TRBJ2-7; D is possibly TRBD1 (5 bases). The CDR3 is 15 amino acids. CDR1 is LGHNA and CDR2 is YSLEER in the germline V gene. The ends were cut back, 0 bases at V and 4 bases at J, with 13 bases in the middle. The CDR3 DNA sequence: TGCGCCAGCAGCCAAGAGACAGTTAACCGTTACGAGCAGTACTTC. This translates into CASSQETVNRYEQYF.